This TCR beta chain originates from a study of blood T cell repertoires in COVID-19. TCRdb keeps only in-frame clones here, not all; method: immunoSEQ multiplex PCR. This sample has about 76,000 clones; approximately 80% occur once, and the top ten carry over 15%. The CDR3 runs 15 residues. V was clipped by 2 bases and J by 8 bases, with 16 bases between them. Germline V gives CDR1 SGDLS, CDR2 YYNGEE. The receptor was isolated from a woman aged 60-70 years with acute or convalescent COVID-19. Sequencing was done on a sample of peripheral blood. The gene calls are TRBV9 and TRBJ1-4; maybe TRBD1 (5 bases). The CDR3 sequence is CASSVGGTLGEKLFF. For the CDR3, the DNA is TGTGCCAGCAGCGTTGGCGGGACGCTTGGCGAAAAACTGTTTTTT.